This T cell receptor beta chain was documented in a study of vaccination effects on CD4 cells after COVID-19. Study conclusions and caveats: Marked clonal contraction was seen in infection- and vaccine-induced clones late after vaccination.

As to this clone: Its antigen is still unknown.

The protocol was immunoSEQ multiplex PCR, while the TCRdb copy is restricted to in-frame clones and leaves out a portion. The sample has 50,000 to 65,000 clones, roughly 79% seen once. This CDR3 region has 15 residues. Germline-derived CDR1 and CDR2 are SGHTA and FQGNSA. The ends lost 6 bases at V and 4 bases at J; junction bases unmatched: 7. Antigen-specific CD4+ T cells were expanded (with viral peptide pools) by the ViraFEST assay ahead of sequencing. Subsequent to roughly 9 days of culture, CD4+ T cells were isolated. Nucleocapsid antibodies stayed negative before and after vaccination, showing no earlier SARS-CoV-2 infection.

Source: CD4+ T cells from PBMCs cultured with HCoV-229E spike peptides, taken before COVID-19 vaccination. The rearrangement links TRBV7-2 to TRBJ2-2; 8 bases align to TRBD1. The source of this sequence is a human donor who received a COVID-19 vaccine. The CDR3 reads CASRPGGAGTGELFF. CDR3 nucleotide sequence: TGTGCCAGCAGGCCAGGGGGCGCGGGCACCGGGGAGCTGTTTTTT. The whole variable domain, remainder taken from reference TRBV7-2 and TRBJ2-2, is GAGVSQSPSNKVTEKGKDVELRCDPISGHTALYWYRQSLGQGLEFLIYFQGNSAPDKSGLPSDRFSAERTGGSVSTLTIQRTQQEDSAVYLCASRPGGAGTGELFFGEGSRLTVL.